This paragraph covers one TCR beta chain sequence. The target of this receptor is not known. No base qualities exist here, and no much larger clone lies one base off it. The library was built by means of the immunoSEQ multiplex PCR assay. Approximately 100,000 TCR templates per sample were assayed on the deep sequencing platform. Genomic DNA extracted from sorted T cells was used for TCRbeta CDR3 sequencing. As for the authors' bioinformatics: The R programming language was used for the clonal analysis of the TCRbeta CDR3 data. Comparing unstimulated samples against CFSE-low samples taken after the reaction was how alloreactive CD4+ and CD8+ clones were defined. Regulatory or non-regulatory origin of alloreactive CD4+ clones was assigned by matching sequences to the sorted unstimulated Treg and non-Treg repertoires. Entries here come from immuneACCESS through TCRdb and include only in-frame sequences with V and J called. Some clones fail to appear in such tables; in the studies checked, an unresolved V gene covers under half of the shortfall, and the cause of the remainder is unknown. The V and J calls and clone size were taken over from that table, and D and trimming were inferred from the DNA. For this sample there are tens of thousands of clones; roughly nine tenths appear just once. Together, the top ten hold approximately 30% of the sample.

The data derive from a study of siplizumab effects on memory and regulatory T cells (dated by TCRdb to about 2019). About the investigation overall: The effect of the anti-CD2 antibody siplizumab on alloreactive T-cell subsets was examined in allogeneic mixed lymphocyte reactions constructed from human PBMCs. Summary of the overall study and its limitations: Greater diversity appeared to be present in unstimulated naive T cells than in memory T cells, and a substantial contribution to the alloresponse seemed to be made by naive cells. The cumulative frequency of alloreactive sequences that could be traced back to unstimulated CD4+ memory T cells was significantly reduced by siplizumab. A naive or memory phenotype could not be assigned to roughly 75-97% of proliferating CD4+ or CD8+ clones. No functional confirmation was obtained for the suppressive function of proliferating Tregs from siplizumab cultures. Because sequences at frequencies below about 10^-5 were poorly captured, only a minor fraction of alloreactive clones could be mapped back to unstimulated subsets. Of the alloreactive CD4+ clones that could be mapped, the Treg-derived share averaged roughly 73% with siplizumab compared with around 27% in control reactions.

A distance of 17 bases separates the germline ends of V and J, which lose 6 bases and 0 bases respectively. The germline V gene gives CDR1 as SNHLY and CDR2 as FYNNEI. Inclusive of the bounding cysteine and phenylalanine, the CDR3 is 17 residues long. Solely the CDR3 DNA is kept, with 51 bases framed from the first base. Sorted unstimulated T cells and proliferating T cells recovered from mixed lymphocyte reactions underwent TCRbeta CDR3 sequencing. Fresh whole blood from over 8 HLA-typed healthy donors was used to isolate PBMCs. This sequence uses TRBV2 and TRBJ2-2, with an unclear D gene assignment. Sequencing input: CD8+ T cells sorted from blood. The source is a human donor in good health. The nucleotide sequence is given as TGTGCCAGCAGGGGCTCGGTGGCGCTAGCGAACACCGGGGAGCTGTTTTTT. It translates as CASRGSVALANTGELFF.